Below are 24 T cell receptor beta chains sequenced from a single sample in a study of siplizumab effects on memory and regulatory T cells. Data came from immunoSEQ multiplex PCR; TCRdb stores just in-frame clones and leaves some out. The sample yields tens of thousands of clones, roughly 97% seen once. The specimen sequenced was naive CD4+ T cells sorted from blood. The origin of the receptors is a human donor in good health.

The chain carries TRBV7-9 and TRBJ1-1; unclear D gene. Trimming pared 1 base from V and 5 bases from J, leaving 8 bases between. CDR1 and CDR2 (germline): SEHNR, FQNEAQ (reference sequence). The CDR3 is 13 amino acids. CDR3 in amino acids: CASSLVAVTEAFF. DNA for the CDR3: TGTGCCAGCAGCTTAGTGGCGGTTACTGAAGCTTTCTTT.

CDR3 DNA sequence: TGTGCCAGCAGCTTAATGGGGGTCGGCCAGCCCCAGCATTTT. It is translated as CASSLMGVGQPQHF. This sequence joins TRBV7-3 and TRBJ1-5, with D perhaps TRBD1 (5 bases). The CDR3 extends over 14 amino acids. Germline V CDR1 and CDR2: SGHTA, FQGTGA. Trimming cost V 1 base and J 7 bases, with 11 bases left between them. The full variable domain, rest sourced from reference TRBV7-3 and TRBJ1-5, is GAGVSQTPSNKVTEKGKYVELRCDPISGHTALYWYRQSLGQGPEFLIYFQGTGAADDSGLPNDRFFAVRPEGSVSTLKIQRTERGDSAVYLCASSLMGVGQPQHFGDGTRLSIL.

The rearrangement joins TRBV18 to TRBJ2-7; 8 bases are shared with TRBD1. The length of the CDR3 is 14 residues. Germline lookup yields CDR1 KGHSH and CDR2 LQKENI. V was pared by 3 bases and J by 3 bases, with 4 bases of the junction left unmatched. CDR3 amino acids: CASSPAGGGYEQYF. The CDR3 nucleotides are TGTGCCAGCTCACCCGCAGGGGGCGGCTACGAGCAGTACTTC. Using reference TRBV18 and TRBJ2-7 for the parts outside the CDR3, the full variable domain is NAGVMQNPRHLVRRRGQEARLRCSPMKGHSHVYWYRQLPEEGLKFMVYLQKENIIDESGMPKERFSAEFPKEGPSILRIQQVVRGDSAAYFCASSPAGGGYEQYFGPGTRLTVT.

The V and J genes are TRBV11-2 and TRBJ2-1, with 13 bases that match TRBD2. With 5 bases clipped from V and 2 bases from J, the junction kept 9 bases outside the gene matches. The CDR3 loop spans 18 amino acids. The germline gives CDR1 SGHAT, CDR2 FQNNGV. The CDR3 sequence is CASSQTSGGPLPYNEQFF. CDR3 sequence (DNA): TGTGCCAGCAGCCAGACTAGCGGGGGGCCCCTCCCCTACAATGAGCAGTTCTTC. Looking up the rest from reference TRBV11-2 and TRBJ2-1 gives the full variable domain: EAGVAQSPRYKIIEKRQSVAFWCNPISGHATLYWYQQILGQGPKLLIQFQNNGVVDDSQLPKDRFSAERLKGVDSTLKIQPAKLEDSAVYLCASSQTSGGPLPYNEQFFGPGTRLTVL.

The J gene is TRBJ1-1, the V gene TRBV6-5; D gene ambiguous. Germline V CDR1 and CDR2: MNHEY, SVGAGI. Trimming stripped 2 bases from V and 5 bases from J, with 6 bases between. The CDR3 runs 12 residues. The CDR3 DNA sequence: TGTGCCAGCAGTTACGGGAGAACTGAAGCTTTCTTT. Its protein is CASSYGRTEAFF.

V usage is TRBV19 and J usage is TRBJ1-1; D call uncertain. V dropped 5 bases and J dropped 0 bases, with 13 bases sitting between them. From germline, CDR1 is LNHDA and CDR2 SQIVND (reference sequence). There are 15 residues in the CDR3. CDR3 in DNA: TGTGCCAGTAGTCCGGGGAAAAACATGAACACTGAAGCTTTCTTT. It yields the protein CASSPGKNMNTEAFF.

The chain combines TRBV29-1 with TRBJ2-1; 10 bases align to TRBD1. Germline trimming cut 3 bases from V and 7 bases from J; bases unmatched to any gene: 12. Per germline, CDR1 SQVTM and CDR2 ANQGSEA. The CDR3 runs to 16 residues. For the CDR3, the DNA is TGCAGCGTTGACTATATTGGGACAGGGGCTTGGAATGAGCAGTTCTTC. Its translation: CSVDYIGTGAWNEQFF.

V is TRBV7-2 and J is TRBJ2-5; the match to TRBD2 covers 13 bases. This CDR3 is built from 15 residues. Trimming cost V 5 bases and J 5 bases; bases outside gene matches: 5. The germline V gene has CDR1 SGHTA and CDR2 FQGNSA. The CDR3 bases are TGTGCCAGCAGCGCGACTAGCGGGGGGCCCGAGACCCAGTACTTC. Its protein is CASSATSGGPETQYF.

This rearrangement joins TRBV25-1 to TRBJ2-3; no definite D call. V lost 1 base to trimming and J lost 3 bases, with 5 bases between them. Germline CDR1 reads MGHDK; CDR2 reads SYGVNS. The length of the CDR3 is 13 residues. In DNA form, the CDR3 reads TGTGCCAGCAGTGAATTTAAAACAGATACGCAGTATTTT. Protein sequence: CASSEFKTDTQYF.

The chain is built from TRBV19 and TRBJ2-7; TRBD1 or TRBD2 may be the D gene (5 bases each). Trimming removed 2 bases from V and 6 bases from J, with 11 bases in between. CDR3 size: 13 residues. Germline V gene sequence: CDR1 LNHDA, CDR2 SQIVND (reference sequence). Written as DNA, the CDR3 is TGTGCCAGTAGTATAACGGGGCCTGGCGAGCAGTACTTC. Its translation: CASSITGPGEQYF.

This chain links TRBV5-5 with TRBJ1-2, with D possibly being TRBD1 (6 bases). This CDR3 is 13 amino acids long. V gave up 4 bases and J gave up 4 bases, with 11 bases separating them. Germline assignment: CDR1 SGHKS and CDR2 YYEKEE (reference sequence). The CDR3 is CASSRTDPYGYTF. CDR3 bases: TGTGCCAGCAGCCGGACAGACCCCTATGGCTACACCTTC.

V usage is TRBV27 and J usage is TRBJ2-7; 9 bases match TRBD1. The CDR3 length is 16 residues. Germline V gene data show CDR1 as MNHEY and CDR2 as SMNVEV (reference sequence). V shed 3 bases, J shed 3 bases, and the junction held 9 bases outside the gene matches. The CDR3 nucleotides are TGTGCCAGCAGTTTCCTCCGGGACAGGGCTATCTACGAGCAGTACTTC. It codes for CASSFLRDRAIYEQYF.

V is TRBV6-6 and J is TRBJ2-5; a weak D match, TRBD1 (5 bases). With 3 bases removed from V and 7 bases from J, the gap between germline ends came to 9 bases. CDR3 length equals 12 residues. Germline V lookup: CDR1 MNHNY, CDR2 SVGAGI (reference sequence). The CDR3: CASSYQGWTQYF. The CDR3 DNA is TGTGCCAGCAGTTATCAGGGCTGGACCCAGTACTTC.

V usage is TRBV6-6 and J usage is TRBJ2-2; 7 positions match TRBD1. V shed 5 bases and J 4 bases; nucleotides not matched to a gene: 7. This CDR3 region has 15 residues. Germline V gene data show CDR1 as MNHNY and CDR2 as SVGAGI (reference sequence). The CDR3 DNA reads TGTGCCAGCAGTGTCAGACAGGGTTCCACCGGGGAGCTGTTTTTT. This sequence encodes CASSVRQGSTGELFF.

The count of this clone is one. This sequence joins TRBV11-2 and TRBJ1-1; 7 bases line up with TRBD1. This CDR3 comprises 12 residues. The junction had 8 bases not matched to a gene; V was cut back by 5 bases and J by 11 bases. Germline CDR1 reads SGHAT; CDR2 reads FQNNGV. This chain's CDR3 is CASSPTQGRAFF. CDR3 DNA: TGTGCCAGCAGCCCAACACAGGGGAGGGCTTTCTTT.

The CDR3 sequence: CASSPWQDAYEQYF. The CDR3 nucleotides read TGTGCCAGCAGCCCGTGGCAGGATGCATACGAGCAGTACTTC. The chain joins TRBV7-2 to TRBJ2-7; no clear D gene. The CDR3 consists of 14 residues. Trimming shortened V by 5 bases and J by 4 bases, and 15 bases separated the two germline ends. CDR1 is SGHTA and CDR2 is FQGNSA in the germline V gene.

The gene calls are TRBV6-1 and TRBJ1-4, with D unresolved. V was trimmed by 5 bases and J by 11 bases, leaving 21 bases between them. Germline V CDR1 and CDR2: MNHNS, SASEGT. The length of the CDR3 is 15 residues. In DNA form, the CDR3 reads TGTGCCAGCAGTTTAAACACCAACCAGTTCTCCAAACTGTTTTTT. Protein product: CASSLNTNQFSKLFF.

This sequence joins TRBV7-9 and TRBJ1-4; D gene ambiguous. This CDR3 has 14 amino acids. V shed 1 base and J shed 6 bases, with 9 bases lying between them. Germline V gene data show CDR1 as SEHNR and CDR2 as FQNEAQ (reference sequence). CDR3 loop: CASSLGTMDEKLFF. As DNA, the CDR3 is TGTGCCAGCAGCTTAGGGACTATGGATGAAAAACTGTTTTTT.

V is TRBV6-6 and J is TRBJ2-7, with 8 bases lining up with TRBD1. CDR1 is MNHNY and CDR2 is SVGAGI in the germline V gene (reference sequence). This CDR3 is built from 14 residues. V lost 4 bases and J lost 4; bases outside the gene matches: 6. CDR3 sequence: CASSSQGARYEQYF. In DNA form, the CDR3 reads TGTGCCAGCAGTTCGCAGGGGGCGCGATACGAGCAGTACTTC.

The chain links TRBV6-5 to TRBJ1-2; D not resolved. The CDR3 is 13 amino acids. CDR1 is MNHEY, CDR2 SVGAGI, per germline. The V gene lost 0 bases and the J gene lost 5 bases, with 7 bases spanning the gap. CDR3 amino acids: CASSYSPDYGYTF. In DNA form, the CDR3 reads TGTGCCAGCAGTTACTCCCCCGATTATGGCTACACCTTC.

This chain connects TRBV19 to TRBJ1-2; TRBD1 is a possible D gene (5 bases). This CDR3 is built from 13 residues. V lost 5 bases, J lost 5 bases, and 12 bases lay in between. Germline CDR1 LNHDA, CDR2 SQIVND (reference sequence). This CDR3 is CASSSRVEYGYTF. CDR3 in DNA: TGTGCCAGTAGTTCCAGGGTGGAATATGGCTACACCTTC.

The rearrangement links TRBV13 to TRBJ1-4; D remains ambiguous. The CDR3 covers 14 residues. The germline V gene has CDR1 PRHDT and CDR2 FYEKMQ (reference sequence). The V gene lost 0 bases and the J gene lost 4 bases, with 6 bases spanning the gap. Here the CDR3 reads CASSLGALNEKLFF. Written as DNA, the CDR3 is TGTGCCAGCAGCTTAGGGGCACTTAATGAAAAACTGTTTTTT.

The V call is TRBV6-5, the J call TRBJ2-5; 10 nucleotides match TRBD2. Germline V gives CDR1 MNHEY, CDR2 SVGAGI. The CDR3 is 15 residues long. Trimming at V came to 4 bases and at J to 1 base, leaving 3 bases not matched to a gene. CDR3 nucleotide sequence: TGTGCCAGCAGTTCCTGGACTAGCGGCCAAGAGACCCAGTACTTC. Translated: CASSSWTSGQETQYF.

The rearrangement joins TRBV2 to TRBJ2-2, with D perhaps TRBD1 (5 bases). V gave up 5 bases and J gave up 1 base, with 17 bases separating them. The germline V gene encodes CDR1 SNHLY and CDR2 FYNNEI. The CDR3 is made up of 17 amino acids. The CDR3 reads CASSKRMVQGNTGELFF. CDR3 bases: TGTGCCAGCAGTAAAAGGATGGTGCAGGGGAACACCGGGGAGCTGTTTTTT.